This T cell receptor beta chain originates from a study of CD8+CD57+ T cells in acquired aplastic anemia. About the study: The DNA of sorted CD4+ and CD8+ cells averaged roughly 3 ug. Study-wide points: Both patients and controls carried the same twenty-nine CD8+ CDR3 sequences.

The template for TCR beta VDJ and CDR3 sequence profiling was genomic DNA. TCRdb recomputed calls from the reads with MiXCR, one row per CDR3 protein. The sample gives more than 250,000 distinct CDR3 sequences, roughly 82% of which show up once; around 40% is in the top ten. Per germline, CDR1 SGDLS and CDR2 YYNGEE. With 4 bases clipped from V and 8 bases from J, the junction kept 18 bases outside the gene matches. The length of the CDR3 is 16 residues. Comment on this clonotype: Its antigen is as yet unknown.

Individuals selected for sequencing had exhibited CD8+CD57+ cell expansion on flow cytometry. The study sampled blood from patients who had received no therapy. The TCR comes from a human donor with aplastic anemia. What was sequenced was sorted CD4+, CD8+, or CD8+CD57+ T cells (not recorded which) from PBMCs. The chain is built from TRBV9 and TRBJ2-7, with 7 bases identical to TRBD1. The CDR3 nucleotides are TGTGCCAGCAGCACACCGGGACAGAGCACAGAGACCCAGCAGTACGTC. It is translated as CASSTPGQSTETQQYV.